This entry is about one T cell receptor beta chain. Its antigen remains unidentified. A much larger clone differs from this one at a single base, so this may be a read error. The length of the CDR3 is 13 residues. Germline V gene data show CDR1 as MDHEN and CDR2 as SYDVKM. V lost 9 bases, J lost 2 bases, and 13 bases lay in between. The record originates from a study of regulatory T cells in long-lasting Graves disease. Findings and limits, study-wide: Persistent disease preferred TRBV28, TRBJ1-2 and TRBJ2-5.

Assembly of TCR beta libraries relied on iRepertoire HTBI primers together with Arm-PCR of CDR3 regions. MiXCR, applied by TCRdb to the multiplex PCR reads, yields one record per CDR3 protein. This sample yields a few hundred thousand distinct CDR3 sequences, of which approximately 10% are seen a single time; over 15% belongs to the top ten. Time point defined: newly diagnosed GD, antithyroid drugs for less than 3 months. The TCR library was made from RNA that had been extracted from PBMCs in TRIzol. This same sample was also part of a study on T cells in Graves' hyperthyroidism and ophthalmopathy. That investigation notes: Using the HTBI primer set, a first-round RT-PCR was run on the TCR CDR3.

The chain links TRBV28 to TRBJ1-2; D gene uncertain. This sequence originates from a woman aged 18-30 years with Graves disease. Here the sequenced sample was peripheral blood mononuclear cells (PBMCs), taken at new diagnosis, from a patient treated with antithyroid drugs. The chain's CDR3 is CARSLDGNYGYTF. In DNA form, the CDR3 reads TGTGCCAGAAGCCTAGACGGAAACTATGGCTACACCTTC.